One sample yielded the 31 T cell receptor beta chains listed below, sequenced in a study of memory CD4+ T cells and cytomegalovirus serostatus. The sort gate was single viable CD3+CD4+CD8-CD45RO+ cells for memory CD4+ T cells. Some clones are missing from TCRdb's copy, which holds only in-frame ones; the method was immunoSEQ multiplex PCR. The sample has about 50,000 clones, around 80% seen once. Source material: memory CD4+ T cells from blood. Every receptor here comes from an adult in good health and CMV-seronegative.

The genes are TRBV30 and TRBJ2-5, with D possibly TRBD2 on 6 matching bases. Trimming cost V 5 bases and J 5 bases, with 12 bases left between them. The CDR3 length is 12 residues. Germline lookup yields CDR1 GTSNPN and CDR2 SVGIG (reference sequence). The CDR3 loop reads CAWGRGGETQYF. The CDR3 region has the DNA TGTGCCTGGGGACGGGGAGGTGAGACCCAGTACTTC.

This clone showed up just a few times. The V and J genes are TRBV30 and TRBJ1-2; D is ambiguous. The CDR3 runs 13 residues. Trimming shortened V by 3 bases and J by 7 bases, and 15 bases separated the two germline ends. Germline V CDR1 and CDR2: GTSNPN, SVGIG (reference sequence). CDR3 amino acids: CAWRPVHQVGYTF. CDR3 DNA sequence: TGTGCCTGGAGACCAGTCCACCAGGTTGGCTACACCTTC.

This rearrangement joins TRBV19 to TRBJ1-4; D is possibly TRBD1 (5 bases). Germline V gene sequence: CDR1 LNHDA, CDR2 SQIVND (reference sequence). V was clipped by 7 bases and J by 10 bases, with 13 bases between them. The CDR3 is 12 residues long. This chain's CDR3 is CASMRGPVKLFF. In nucleotides, the CDR3 is TGTGCCAGTATGAGGGGACCTGTAAAACTGTTTTTT.

The chain carries TRBV7-9 and TRBJ1-4, with TRBD1 matching 8 bases. Per the germline V gene, CDR1 is SEHNR and CDR2 is FQNEAQ (reference sequence). CDR3 length: 16 residues. J gave up 7 bases and V 5 bases, and 12 bases lay outside the gene matches. CDR3 bases: TGTGCCAGCAGCAGCTTAGCCGCAGGGGGCGGTGAAAAACTGTTTTTT. As protein: CASSSLAAGGGEKLFF.

The chain couples TRBV13 to TRBJ2-7; D is uncertain. The germline V and J ends were trimmed by 5 bases and 2 bases, with 13 bases remaining between them. CDR1 is PRHDT, CDR2 FYEKMQ, per germline (reference sequence). This CDR3 region has 14 residues. CDR3 protein: CASSTDQRTYEQYF. The DNA of the CDR3 is TGTGCCAGCAGCACCGACCAGAGAACCTACGAGCAGTACTTC.

Relative to its sample, this clone is medium-sized. The chain employs TRBV30 and TRBJ1-6; 8 bases agree with TRBD1. There are 15 residues in the CDR3. V was clipped by 7 bases and J by 1 base; unmatched bases: 6. From germline, CDR1 is GTSNPN and CDR2 SVGIG (reference sequence). Here the CDR3 reads CASRQGSSYNSPLHF. The CDR3 DNA is TGTGCCTCCAGACAGGGGTCGTCCTATAATTCACCCCTCCACTTT. Combining the CDR3 with reference TRBV30 and TRBJ1-6 gives the whole variable domain SQTIHQWPATLVQPVGSPLSLECTVEGTSNPNLYWYRQAAGRGLQLLFYSVGIGQISSEVPQNLSASRPQDRQFILSSKKLLLSDSGFYLCASRQGSSYNSPLHFGNGTRLTVT.

This rearrangement joins TRBV30 to TRBJ2-7, with no clear D. CDR1 and CDR2 (germline): GTSNPN, SVGIG (reference sequence). Deletions cut 0 bases from V and 7 bases from J, with 16 bases between. The length of the CDR3 is 14 residues. The CDR3 nucleotides read TGTGCCTGGAGTGTGGTATTGGATACTAAGGAGCAGTACTTC. Protein product: CAWSVVLDTKEQYF.

The chain links TRBV28 to TRBJ1-1, with 8 bases fitting TRBD1. Germline V gives CDR1 MDHEN, CDR2 SYDVKM. V was pared by 2 bases and J by 8 bases, with 7 bases of the junction left unmatched. The CDR3 has 14 amino acids. The CDR3 DNA reads TGTGCCAGCAGTTTACCCGGACAGGGAATAGAAGCTTTCTTT. This codes for CASSLPGQGIEAFF.

The chain has TRBV7-2 and TRBJ2-4; 7 positions match TRBD1. There are 15 residues in the CDR3. CDR1 SGHTA and CDR2 FQGNSA come from the germline V gene. Trimming took 2 bases from V and 8 from J; bases not matched to a gene: 9. Here the CDR3 reads CASSLKGQGDHIQYF. The CDR3, as DNA: TGTGCCAGCAGCTTAAAAGGCCAGGGGGACCACATTCAGTACTTC.

The chain carries TRBV5-4 and TRBJ2-7; a weak D match, TRBD2 (5 bases). Germline V gene sequence: CDR1 SGHNT, CDR2 YYREEE (reference sequence). This CDR3 is 13 amino acids long. Trimming removed 1 base from V and 7 bases from J, with 12 bases in between. This CDR3 is CASSLTRVGEQYF. CDR3 DNA: TGTGCCAGCAGCTTGACTAGAGTGGGTGAGCAGTACTTC.

The V and J genes are TRBV9 and TRBJ2-2; no reliable D call. Germline CDR1 and CDR2: SGDLS and YYNGEE. The CDR3 totals 16 residues. Between the trimmed V and J ends, which lost 4 bases and 0 bases, there was a span of 13 bases. The DNA for the CDR3 is TGTGCCAGCAGCCCCCGTGAGTCAACGAACACCGGGGAGCTGTTTTTT. Its protein product is CASSPRESTNTGELFF.

The chain couples TRBV27 to TRBJ2-7, with TRBD1 as a possible D gene (6 bases). V gave up 2 bases and J gave up 1 base, with 9 bases separating them. The germline CDR1 and CDR2 sequences are MNHEY and SMNVEV (reference sequence). This CDR3 region has 14 residues. The CDR3 nucleotides are TGTGCCAGCAGTTTAGCGGACAGTTCCTACGAGCAGTACTTC. Its protein product is CASSLADSSYEQYF.

The J gene is TRBJ2-1, the V gene TRBV14; D might be TRBD1 (6 bases). CDR3 length: 15 residues. Between the trimmed V and J ends, which lost 0 bases and 2 bases, there was a span of 8 bases. Per germline, CDR1 SGHDN and CDR2 FVKESK. CDR3 DNA: TGTGCCAGCAGCCAAGACACAGGGACCTACAATGAGCAGTTCTTC. Encoded protein: CASSQDTGTYNEQFF.

In regard to this clone: Different DNA sequences within this sample yield the same CDR3. The chain has TRBV11-2 and TRBJ1-6, with a weak D call TRBD1 (6 bases). The germline V gene encodes CDR1 SGHAT and CDR2 FQNNGV. The germline V and J ends were trimmed by 2 bases and 4 bases, with 9 bases remaining between them. The CDR3 is made up of 15 amino acids. The CDR3 DNA reads TGTGCCAGCAGCTTAACAGGGTCATATAATTCACCCCTCCACTTT. Translated, it gives CASSLTGSYNSPLHF. Filled out from reference TRBV11-2 and TRBJ1-6, the complete variable domain reads EAGVAQSPRYKIIEKRQSVAFWCNPISGHATLYWYQQILGQGPKLLIQFQNNGVVDDSQLPKDRFSAERLKGVDSTLKIQPAKLEDSAVYLCASSLTGSYNSPLHFGNGTRLTVT.

This chain uses TRBV7-9 with TRBJ2-6; D unclear. Looked up from germline, CDR1 is SEHNR and CDR2 is FQNEAQ (reference sequence). Trimming removed 2 bases at V and 4 bases at J, with 6 bases between. The CDR3 is 14 residues long. The DNA of the CDR3 is TGTGCCAGCAGCTTAACTTCCGGGGCCAACGTCCTGACTTTC. This codes for CASSLTSGANVLTF.

The chain recombines TRBV6-5 with TRBJ2-5; 7 bases match TRBD1. This CDR3 spans 15 amino acids. The trim removed 7 bases at V and 8 bases at J, leaving 16 bases unmatched. The germline V gene encodes CDR1 MNHEY and CDR2 SVGAGI. The CDR3 nucleotides read TGTGCCAGCACCCCCCCGGGCAGGGGGAAGGGAACCCAGTACTTC. It specifies CASTPPGRGKGTQYF.

This clone has a handful of counts. The chain has TRBV5-1 and TRBJ2-5; tentative D call: TRBD1 (7 bases). Germline assignment: CDR1 SGHRS and CDR2 YFSETQ. The V end lost 8 bases, the J end lost 2 bases, and 13 bases lay between the germline ends. The CDR3 is 13 amino acids. This CDR3 reads CASSSGGQETQYF. The CDR3 DNA follows: TGCGCCAGTTCCTCAGGGGGGCAAGAGACCCAGTACTTC.

The genes are TRBV30 and TRBJ1-2, with no clear D. V gave up 3 bases and J gave up 7 bases, with 12 bases separating them. CDR1 is GTSNPN, CDR2 SVGIG, per germline (reference sequence). The CDR3 totals 12 residues. The CDR3 DNA is TGTGCCTGGAGGAGCGTGCGGGGTGGCTACACCTTC. Its protein is CAWRSVRGGYTF.

This clone was counted between two and nine times. V and J are TRBV28 and TRBJ2-7; D is possibly TRBD2 (6 bases). CDR1 is MDHEN, CDR2 SYDVKM, per germline. V was cut by 5 bases and J by 0 bases, with 14 bases left in between. The CDR3 length is 15 residues. The CDR3 here is CASSLWRRDSYEQYF. The CDR3 nucleotides are TGTGCCAGCAGTCTGTGGCGGAGGGACTCCTACGAGCAGTACTTC. Full variable domain (remainder filled in from reference TRBV28 and TRBJ2-7): DVKVTQSSRYLVKRTGEKVFLECVQDMDHENMFWYRQDPGLGLRLIYFSYDVKMKEKGDIPEGYSVSREKKERFSLILESASTNQTSMYLCASSLWRRDSYEQYFGPGTRLTVT.

The table lists this clone with a few counts. The CDR3 spells CASSERRGAWDTEAFF. As DNA, the CDR3 is TGTGCCAGCAGTGAACGGCGTGGGGCCTGGGACACTGAAGCTTTCTTT. This rearrangement joins TRBV6-1 to TRBJ1-1; weak D call: TRBD1 (5 bases). Germline values: CDR1 MNHNS, CDR2 SASEGT. Deletions cut 2 bases from V and 3 bases from J, with 16 bases between. The CDR3 runs 16 residues.

V is TRBV5-8 and J is TRBJ2-7, with D maybe TRBD1 (5 bases). The CDR3 has 15 amino acids. The germline V gene has CDR1 SGHTS and CDR2 YDEGEE. The V end lost 1 base, the J end lost 6 bases, and 17 bases lay between the germline ends. As DNA, the CDR3 is TGTGCCAGCAGCTTGAGGTCTGGGGCAGGCGGCGAGCAGTACTTC. Protein: CASSLRSGAGGEQYF.

This clone was detected only once. V is TRBV5-6 and J is TRBJ2-3, with 7 bases matching TRBD1. The V segment lost 0 bases and the J segment 3 bases; nucleotides outside the gene matches: 4. This CDR3 has 15 amino acids. CDR1 SGHDT and CDR2 YYEEEE come from the germline V gene. DNA of the CDR3: TGTGCCAGCAGCTTGGGTGGGACAGAAACAGATACGCAGTATTTT. Protein sequence: CASSLGGTETDTQYF.

The chain combines TRBV2 with TRBJ1-5; perhaps TRBD1 as D (5 bases). Germline CDR1 and CDR2: SNHLY and FYNNEI. The CDR3 loop spans 13 amino acids. Deletions cut 11 bases from V and 1 base from J, with 12 bases between. This chain's CDR3 is CALGRDSNQPQHF. For the CDR3, the DNA is TGTGCCCTCGGGAGGGACAGCAATCAGCCCCAGCATTTT.

The gene calls are TRBV6-4 and TRBJ2-2; maybe TRBD2 (5 bases). The CDR3 consists of 14 residues. V lost 8 bases, J lost 4 bases, and 14 bases lay in between. Germline assignment: CDR1 MRHNA and CDR2 SNTAGT. The CDR3 sequence: CASSKEVGTGELFF. DNA of the CDR3: TGTGCCAGCTCCAAGGAGGTTGGCACCGGGGAGCTGTTTTTT.

A few counts support this clone. The genes are TRBV28 and TRBJ1-3; D remains ambiguous. Germline values: CDR1 MDHEN, CDR2 SYDVKM. The CDR3 has 12 residues. The V end was cut by 6 bases, the J end by 4 bases, with 7 bases between. This CDR3 is CASSYDGNTIYF. The CDR3 bases are TGTGCCAGCAGCTATGACGGAAACACCATATATTTT.

V is TRBV2 and J is TRBJ2-1, with 10 bases identical to TRBD2. This CDR3 region has 16 residues. The J segment lost 3 bases and the V segment lost 6 bases, leaving 8 bases of the junction unmatched. Germline CDR1 SNHLY, CDR2 FYNNEI. CDR3 sequence reads: CASRGLAGANYNEQFF. Written as DNA, the CDR3 is TGTGCCAGCAGGGGGCTAGCGGGGGCAAACTACAATGAGCAGTTCTTC.

The chain has TRBV6-5 and TRBJ2-1, with TRBD2 identical over 8 bases. Germline CDR1 MNHEY, CDR2 SVGAGI. J was trimmed by 6 bases and V by 0 bases; bases with no gene match: 4. The CDR3 is 15 amino acids. CDR3 sequence (DNA): TGTGCCAGCAGTTACTCTACCGCGGGGGGCAATGAGCAGTTCTTC. Translated, it gives CASSYSTAGGNEQFF.

This chain joins TRBV5-1 and TRBJ2-5; TRBD2 agrees at 8 bases. Germline V gene data show CDR1 as SGHRS and CDR2 as YFSETQ. V shed 2 bases, J shed 4 bases, and the junction held 4 bases outside the gene matches. This CDR3 contains 14 residues. CDR3 sequence: CASSFPAGGETQYF. The CDR3 DNA follows: TGCGCCAGCAGCTTTCCGGCGGGGGGAGAGACCCAGTACTTC.

V usage is TRBV7-9 and J usage is TRBJ2-2, with 8 bases identical to TRBD2. V was clipped by 2 bases and J by 3 bases; unmatched bases: 5. The CDR3 has 16 residues. Germline CDR1 and CDR2: SEHNR and FQNEAQ (reference sequence). CDR3: CASSLNRGGDTGELFF. The CDR3 region has the DNA TGTGCCAGCAGCTTAAACCGGGGGGGAGACACCGGGGAGCTGTTTTTT.

The chain links TRBV25-1 to TRBJ1-5, with a possible D match to TRBD1 (5 bases). CDR1 MGHDK and CDR2 SYGVNS come from the germline V gene. This CDR3 is 15 amino acids long. V dropped 2 bases and J dropped 0 bases, with 8 bases sitting between them. In DNA form, the CDR3 reads TGTGCCAGCAGTGAAGGACACCGTAGCAATCAGCCCCAGCATTTT. This encodes CASSEGHRSNQPQHF.

The chain recombines TRBV2 with TRBJ1-1, with TRBD1 as a possible D gene (6 bases). V was shortened by 5 bases and J by 4 bases, with 14 bases between the two germline ends. The CDR3 contains 14 residues. Germline CDR1 and CDR2: SNHLY and FYNNEI. In DNA, the CDR3 is TGTGCCAGCAGTTATAACAGGGCGAGCACTGAAGCTTTCTTT. Protein product: CASSYNRASTEAFF.